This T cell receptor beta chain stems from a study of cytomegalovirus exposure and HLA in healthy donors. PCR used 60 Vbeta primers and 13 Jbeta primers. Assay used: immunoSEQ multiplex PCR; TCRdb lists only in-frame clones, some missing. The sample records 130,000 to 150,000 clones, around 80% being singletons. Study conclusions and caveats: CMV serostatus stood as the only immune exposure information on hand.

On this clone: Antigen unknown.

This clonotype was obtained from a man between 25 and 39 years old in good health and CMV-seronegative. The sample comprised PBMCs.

The CDR3 reads CASSLTSGSYEQYF. In DNA form, the CDR3 reads TGTGCCAGCAGCCTGACTAGCGGGAGCTACGAGCAGTACTTC. V is TRBV7-9 and J is TRBJ2-7; 12 bases are a match to TRBD2. V shed 5 bases, J shed 3 bases, and the junction held 2 bases outside the gene matches. The V gene's germline CDR1 is SEHNR and CDR2 FQNEAQ (reference sequence). The CDR3 is 14 amino acids. Using reference TRBV7-9 and TRBJ2-7 for the parts outside the CDR3, the full variable domain is DTGVSQNPRHKITKRGQNVTFRCDPISEHNRLYWYRQTLGQGPEFLTYFQNEAQLEKSRLLSDRFSAERPKGSFSTLEIQRTEQGDSAMYLCASSLTSGSYEQYFGPGTRLTVT.